The rows below give T cell receptor beta chains drawn from one sample of a study of T-cell reconstitution after alpha-beta-depleted transplantation in children. TCRdb used MiXCR to reprocess the PCR reads, holding one entry per CDR3 protein. The table lists 180,000 or so distinct CDR3 sequences, around 5.9% of them singletons. Sequenced material: PBMCs, taken before TCRalphabeta/CD19-depleted stem cell transplant. These receptor sequences come from a girl under three years old with combined immunodeficiency, due to receive a stem cell transplant. Both conserved end residues are part of each CDR3. The D gene is left open where the match is weak. Some rows have no size entry. The others give once, few or many, or a class for an expanded clone.

abundance: many; j_gene: TRBJ1-2; v_gene: TRBV13; d_gene: NA; CDR3nt: TGTGCCAGCAGCTTATATCCGGACAGCTATGGCTACACCTTC; CDR3aa: CASSLYPDSYGYTF
abundance: many; j_gene: TRBJ2-1; v_gene: TRBV7-9; d_gene: NA; CDR3nt: TGTGCCAGCAGCATAACAGGAGATGAGCAGTTCTTC; CDR3aa: CASSITGDEQFF
abundance: many; j_gene: TRBJ2-1; v_gene: TRBV20-1; d_gene: NA; CDR3nt: TGCAGTGCTAGAGCTGGCGGTCTTTACAATGAGCAGTTCTTC; CDR3aa: CSARAGGLYNEQFF
abundance: many; j_gene: TRBJ2-7; v_gene: TRBV18; d_gene: NA; CDR3nt: TGTGCCAGCTCACTAGCCGGACAAAATACCTACGAGCAGTACTTC; CDR3aa: CASSLAGQNTYEQYF
abundance: many; j_gene: TRBJ2-2; v_gene: TRBV12-3/TRBV12-4; d_gene: NA; CDR3nt: TGTGCCAGCAGCTTACCCGGGGAGCTGTTTTTT; CDR3aa: CASSLPGELFF
abundance: NA; j_gene: TRBJ1-5; v_gene: TRBV6-5; d_gene: NA; CDR3nt: TGTGCCAGCAGTTACTCCTTGGGGGGTAAGCAGCCCCAGCATTTT; CDR3aa: CASSYSLGGKQPQHF
abundance: many; j_gene: TRBJ1-1; v_gene: TRBV5-6; d_gene: NA; CDR3nt: TGTGCCAGCAGCTTGAGCGTCTGGGTGAACACTGAAGCTTTCTTT; CDR3aa: CASSLSVWVNTEAFF
abundance: NA; j_gene: TRBJ2-1; v_gene: TRBV6-2/TRBV6-3; d_gene: NA; CDR3nt: TGTGCCAGCAGTCCCGGACAGATCAATGAGCAGTTCTTC; CDR3aa: CASSPGQINEQFF
abundance: NA; j_gene: TRBJ2-1; v_gene: TRBV5-1; d_gene: TRBD1; CDR3nt: TGCGCCAGCAGCTCACGAGAACAGGGGTGGGAGCAGTTCTTC; CDR3aa: CASSSREQGWEQFF
abundance: many; j_gene: TRBJ2-5; v_gene: TRBV4-1; d_gene: TRBD2; CDR3nt: TGCGCCAGCAGCCAAGTCGGCGCGGGGGTAGAGACCCAGTACTTC; CDR3aa: CASSQVGAGVETQYF
abundance: NA; j_gene: TRBJ2-7; v_gene: TRBV20-1; d_gene: TRBD2; CDR3nt: TGCAGTGCTAGAGATTTTGGCTTGCGGGGGGGACGTCTCGATTACGAGCAGTACTTC; CDR3aa: CSARDFGLRGGRLDYEQYF
abundance: NA; j_gene: TRBJ2-5; v_gene: TRBV5-1; d_gene: TRBD1; CDR3nt: TGCGCCAGCAGCTTGGGGGACAGGGGGGAGTACGAGACCCAGTACTTC; CDR3aa: CASSLGDRGEYETQYF
abundance: many; j_gene: TRBJ2-1; v_gene: TRBV19; d_gene: NA; CDR3nt: TGTGCCAGTGTCGGGGATGGCAATGAGCAGTTCTTC; CDR3aa: CASVGDGNEQFF
abundance: many; j_gene: TRBJ2-1; v_gene: TRBV5-1; d_gene: TRBD2; CDR3nt: TGCGCCAGCAGCTGGGCGGGGGGTACCAACAATGAGCAGTTCTTC; CDR3aa: CASSWAGGTNNEQFF
abundance: many; j_gene: TRBJ2-7; v_gene: TRBV9; d_gene: NA; CDR3nt: TGTGCCAGCAGCGTAGGAACTTCGGCTAACTACGAGCAGTACTTC; CDR3aa: CASSVGTSANYEQYF
abundance: many; j_gene: TRBJ1-1; v_gene: TRBV29-1; d_gene: TRBD1; CDR3nt: TGCAGCGTAGTGACAGGGGCAAACACTGAAGCTTTCTTT; CDR3aa: CSVVTGANTEAFF
abundance: many; j_gene: TRBJ2-7; v_gene: TRBV20-1; d_gene: TRBD2; CDR3nt: TGCAGTGCTAGAGGCCCCGGACTAGCGGGAGCCTCCTACGAGCAGTACTTC; CDR3aa: CSARGPGLAGASYEQYF
abundance: few; j_gene: TRBJ2-7; v_gene: TRBV7-8; d_gene: NA; CDR3nt: TGTGCCAGCAGCCTGCAGGGGAGCTCCTACGAGCAGTACTTC; CDR3aa: CASSLQGSSYEQYF
abundance: many; j_gene: TRBJ1-4; v_gene: TRBV4-3; d_gene: NA; CDR3nt: TGCGCCAGCAGCCAAGACACGGGTCCTTCAACTAATGAAAAACTGTTTTTT; CDR3aa: CASSQDTGPSTNEKLFF
abundance: many; j_gene: TRBJ2-7; v_gene: TRBV20-1; d_gene: TRBD1; CDR3nt: TGCAGTGCTAGAGCCGTGGACAGGTTATACGAGCAGTACTTC; CDR3aa: CSARAVDRLYEQYF
abundance: many; j_gene: TRBJ1-2; v_gene: TRBV6-5; d_gene: NA; CDR3nt: TGTGCCAGCAGCCAGGACCAGTATGGCTACACCTTC; CDR3aa: CASSQDQYGYTF
abundance: NA; j_gene: TRBJ2-5; v_gene: TRBV12-3/TRBV12-4; d_gene: NA; CDR3nt: TGTGCCAGCAGTTTTGGGGGGTCCCCGGGAGAGACCCAGTACTTC; CDR3aa: CASSFGGSPGETQYF